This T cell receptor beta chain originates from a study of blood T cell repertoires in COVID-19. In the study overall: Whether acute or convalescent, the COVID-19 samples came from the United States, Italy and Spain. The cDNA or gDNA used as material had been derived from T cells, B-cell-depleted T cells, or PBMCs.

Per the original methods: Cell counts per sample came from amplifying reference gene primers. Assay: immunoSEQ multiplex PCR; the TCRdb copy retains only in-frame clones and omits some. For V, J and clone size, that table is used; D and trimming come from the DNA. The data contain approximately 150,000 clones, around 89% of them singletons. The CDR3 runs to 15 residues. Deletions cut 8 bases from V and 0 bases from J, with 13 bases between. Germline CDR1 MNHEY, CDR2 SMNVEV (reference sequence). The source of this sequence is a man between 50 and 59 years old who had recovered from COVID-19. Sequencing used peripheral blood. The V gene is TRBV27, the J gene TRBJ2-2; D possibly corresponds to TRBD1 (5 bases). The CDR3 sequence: CASGKDIPNTGELFF. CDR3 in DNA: TGTGCCAGCGGGAAGGACATTCCGAACACCGGGGAGCTGTTTTTT.